Following are 12 T cell receptor beta chains from one sample sequenced in a study of T cell responses to AZD1222 COVID-19 vaccine. The protocol was immunoSEQ multiplex PCR, while the TCRdb copy is restricted to in-frame clones and leaves out a portion. The profile shows roughly 100,000 clones, over 70% of them singletons. This specimen consisted of peripheral blood, obtained on day 0 of AZD1222 vaccination. These receptors originate from an adult in good health.

The rearrangement joins TRBV6-2 or TRBV6-3 to TRBJ1-1; D gene uncertain. The CDR3 spans 15 residues. Trimming took 1 base from V and 11 from J, leaving 20 bases between them. Germline lookup yields CDR1 MNHEY and CDR2 SVGEGT. CDR3 sequence (DNA): TGTGCCAGCAGTTACTTTTACACTGGGAGACCCGACGCTTTCTTT. Translated: CASSYFYTGRPDAFF.

This clone was detected only a few times. This sequence joins TRBV29-1 and TRBJ1-2; 7 bases are a match to TRBD1. Germline V lookup: CDR1 SQVTM, CDR2 ANQGSEA. J lost 3 bases, V lost 7 bases, and 5 bases had no gene match. The CDR3 loop spans 12 amino acids. The CDR3 DNA reads TGCAGCGCCGGGACAGATTACTATGGCTACACCTTC. Its translation: CSAGTDYYGYTF.

This clone was observed once. CDR3 loop: CASTGLAGSGANVLTF. CDR3 coding DNA: TGTGCCAGCACCGGACTAGCGGGATCTGGGGCCAACGTCCTGACTTTC. The J gene is TRBJ2-6, the V gene TRBV7-2; 12 bases align to TRBD2. The CDR3 is made up of 16 amino acids. Germline CDR1 reads SGHTA; CDR2 reads FQGNSA. The trim removed 7 bases at V and 1 base at J, leaving 2 bases unmatched.

In its sample, this clone was seen a few times. CDR3 loop: CASSSQTGLNTEAFF. DNA of the CDR3: TGTGCCAGCAGTTCGCAGACAGGTTTGAACACTGAAGCTTTCTTT. The chain employs TRBV2 and TRBJ1-1; D is possibly TRBD1 (6 bases). Trimming stripped 5 bases from V and 0 bases from J, with 13 bases between. Germline assignment: CDR1 SNHLY and CDR2 FYNNEI. The CDR3 covers 15 residues. Full variable domain (rest looked up from reference TRBV2 and TRBJ1-1): EPEVTQTPSHQVTQMGQEVILRCVPISNHLYFYWYRQILGQKVEFLVSFYNNEISEKSEIFDDQFSVERPDGSNFTLKIRSTKLEDSAMYFCASSSQTGLNTEAFFGQGTRLTVV.

The chain couples TRBV15 to TRBJ2-1; perhaps D is TRBD1 or TRBD2 (5 bases each). The V end lost 2 bases, the J end lost 13 bases, and 15 bases lay between the germline ends. The germline V gene has CDR1 LNHNV and CDR2 YYDKDF (reference sequence). The CDR3 is 13 residues long. As DNA, the CDR3 is TGTGCCACCAGCAGACAGGGCGAGGGAGTACAGTTCTTC. This sequence encodes CATSRQGEGVQFF.

The chain combines TRBV4-2 with TRBJ2-3; D might be TRBD2 (5 bases). Germline CDR1 LGHNA, CDR2 YNFKEQ. There are 14 residues in the CDR3. V dropped 0 bases and J dropped 6 bases, with 10 bases sitting between them. The CDR3 DNA reads TGTGCCAGCAGCCAAGATCCGGAGGTGGATACGCAGTATTTT. Translated: CASSQDPEVDTQYF.

The CDR3 here is CASSQGSGRYDTQYF. CDR3 DNA: TGTGCCAGCAGCCAAGGCTCGGGGCGGTACGATACGCAGTATTTT. The chain has TRBV3-1 (or the pseudogene TRBV3-2) and TRBJ2-3, with D possibly called TRBD1 or TRBD2 (5 bases each). CDR3 length: 15 amino acids. CDR1 is LGHDT, CDR2 YNNKEL, per germline (reference sequence). The V and J ends lost 1 base and 6 bases respectively, with 14 bases between them.

A word on this clone: At one end, the junction sequence differs from germline, possibly due to a read error. The CDR3 sequence: CASSQGGISDEQYF. DNA of the CDR3: TGCGCCAGCAGCCAAGGCGGCATCTCCGACGAGCAGTACTTC. The chain recombines TRBV4-1 with TRBJ2-7; D is unclear. In germline, CDR1 is MGHRA, CDR2 YSYEKL. The CDR3 loop spans 14 amino acids.

This clone was picked up one time. The V call is TRBV5-6, the J call TRBJ2-3, with no clear D. The germline CDR1 and CDR2 sequences are SGHDT and YYEEEE. The length of the CDR3 is 14 residues. V was cut by 1 base and J by 0 bases, with 6 bases left in between. The CDR3 coding sequence is TGTGCCAGCAGCTTGTTCAGGAGCACAGATACGCAGTATTTT. As protein: CASSLFRSTDTQYF.

This chain links TRBV28 with TRBJ1-2; 9 positions agree with TRBD1. Per germline, CDR1 MDHEN and CDR2 SYDVKM. The CDR3 is 17 amino acids. The V gene end was trimmed by 1 base and the J gene end by 6 bases; junction bases not matched to a gene: 12. As DNA, the CDR3 is TGTGCCAGCAGTTTATATTCGAAAGGACAGGGGCAGAATGGCTACACCTTC. Amino acid sequence: CASSLYSKGQGQNGYTF.

The rearrangement links TRBV18 to TRBJ2-2; the match to TRBD1 covers 7 bases. From germline, CDR1 is KGHSH and CDR2 LQKENI. After removal of 6 bases from V and 4 bases from J, the junction contained 11 bases not matched to a gene. The CDR3 totals 16 residues. CDR3 coding DNA: TGTGCCAGCTCGTCGGGGACAGTCTGGGGCACCGGGGAGCTGTTTTTT. As protein: CASSSGTVWGTGELFF.

The chain is built from TRBV24-1 and TRBJ2-3; 7 bases match TRBD1. The germline gives CDR1 KGHDR, CDR2 SFDVKD. Trimming at V came to 3 bases and at J to 2 bases, leaving 7 bases not matched to a gene. The CDR3 sequence is 16 residues long. This chain's CDR3 is CATSDPGGDPTDTQYF. DNA for the CDR3: TGTGCCACCAGTGATCCAGGGGGAGATCCCACAGATACGCAGTATTTT.